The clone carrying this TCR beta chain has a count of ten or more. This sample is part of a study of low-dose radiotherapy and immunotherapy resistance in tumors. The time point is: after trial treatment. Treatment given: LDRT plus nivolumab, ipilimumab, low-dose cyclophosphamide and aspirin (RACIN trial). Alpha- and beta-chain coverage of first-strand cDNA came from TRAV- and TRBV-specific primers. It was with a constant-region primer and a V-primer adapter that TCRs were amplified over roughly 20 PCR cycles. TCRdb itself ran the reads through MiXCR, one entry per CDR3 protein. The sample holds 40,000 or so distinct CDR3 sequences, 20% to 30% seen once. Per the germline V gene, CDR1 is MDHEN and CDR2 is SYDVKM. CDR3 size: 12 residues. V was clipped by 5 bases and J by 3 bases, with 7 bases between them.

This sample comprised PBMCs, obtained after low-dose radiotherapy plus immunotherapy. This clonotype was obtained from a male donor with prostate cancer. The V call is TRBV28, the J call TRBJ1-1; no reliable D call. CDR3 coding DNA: TGTGCCAGCAGTCCTGGCTACACTGAAGCTTTCTTT. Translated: CASSPGYTEAFF. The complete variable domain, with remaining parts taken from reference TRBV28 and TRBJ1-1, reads DVKVTQSSRYLVKRTGEKVFLECVQDMDHENMFWYRQDPGLGLRLIYFSYDVKMKEKGDIPEGYSVSREKKERFSLILESASTNQTSMYLCASSPGYTEAFFGQGTRLTVV.